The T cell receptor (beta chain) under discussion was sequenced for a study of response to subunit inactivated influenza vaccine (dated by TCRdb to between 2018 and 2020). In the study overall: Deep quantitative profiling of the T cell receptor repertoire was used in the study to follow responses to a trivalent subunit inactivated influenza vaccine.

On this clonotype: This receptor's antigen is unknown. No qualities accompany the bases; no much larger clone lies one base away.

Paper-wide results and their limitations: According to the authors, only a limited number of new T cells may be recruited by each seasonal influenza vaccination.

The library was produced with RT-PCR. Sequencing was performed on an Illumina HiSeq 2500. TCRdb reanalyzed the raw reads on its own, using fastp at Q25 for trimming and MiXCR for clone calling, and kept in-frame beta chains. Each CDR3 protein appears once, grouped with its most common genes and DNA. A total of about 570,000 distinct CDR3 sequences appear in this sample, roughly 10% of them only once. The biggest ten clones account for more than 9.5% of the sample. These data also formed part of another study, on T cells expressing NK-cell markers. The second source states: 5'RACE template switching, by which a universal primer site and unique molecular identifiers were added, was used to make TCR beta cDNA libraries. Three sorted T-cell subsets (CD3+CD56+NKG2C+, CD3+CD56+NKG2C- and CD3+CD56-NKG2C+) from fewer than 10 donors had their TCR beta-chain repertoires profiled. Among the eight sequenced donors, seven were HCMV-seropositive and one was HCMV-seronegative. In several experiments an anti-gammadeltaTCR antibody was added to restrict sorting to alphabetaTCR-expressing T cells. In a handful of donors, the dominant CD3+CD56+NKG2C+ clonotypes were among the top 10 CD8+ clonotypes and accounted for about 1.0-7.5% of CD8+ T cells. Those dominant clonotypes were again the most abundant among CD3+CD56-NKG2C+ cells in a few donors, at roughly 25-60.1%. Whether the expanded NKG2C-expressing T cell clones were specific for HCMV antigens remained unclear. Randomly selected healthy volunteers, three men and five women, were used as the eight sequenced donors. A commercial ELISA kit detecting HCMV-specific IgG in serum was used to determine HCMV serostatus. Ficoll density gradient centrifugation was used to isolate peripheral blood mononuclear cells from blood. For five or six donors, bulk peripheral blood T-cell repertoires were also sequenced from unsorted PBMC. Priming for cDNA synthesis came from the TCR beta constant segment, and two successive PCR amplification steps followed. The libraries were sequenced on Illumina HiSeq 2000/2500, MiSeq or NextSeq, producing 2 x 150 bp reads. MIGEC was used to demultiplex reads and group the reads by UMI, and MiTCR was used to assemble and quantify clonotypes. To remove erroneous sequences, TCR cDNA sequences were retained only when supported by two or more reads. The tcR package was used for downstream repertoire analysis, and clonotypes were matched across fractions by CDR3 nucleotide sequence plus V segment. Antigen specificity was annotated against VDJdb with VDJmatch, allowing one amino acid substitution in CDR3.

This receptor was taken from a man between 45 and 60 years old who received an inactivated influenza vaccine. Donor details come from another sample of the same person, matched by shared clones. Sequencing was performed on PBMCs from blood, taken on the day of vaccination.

The nucleotide sequence is TGTGCCAGCAGACCAACAGGGGGCTTGAACACCGGGGAGCTGTTTTTT. This codes for CASRPTGGLNTGELFF. The V and J genes are TRBV28 and TRBJ2-2; 9 bases in the junction line up with TRBD1. V trim: 6 bases; J trim: 1 base; unmatched bases: 6. The CDR3, cysteine through phenylalanine, is 16 amino acids long. CDR3 DNA is the only sequence kept; it has 48 bases, read in frame from the first base. The germline V gene gives CDR1 as MDHEN and CDR2 as SYDVKM.